This T cell receptor (beta chain) is from a study of blood T cells in healthy people across ages. CDR1 is MGHRA and CDR2 is YSYEKL in the germline V gene. CDR3 size: 15 residues. V was cut by 3 bases and J by 3 bases, with 12 bases left in between. This clonotype was picked up a small number of times. What it binds is not known. Next came a second PCR, run for about 6 to 12 cycles, which used a sample-barcoded 5' primer along with a J-beta primer mix. MiXCR was run by TCRdb on the 5' RACE reads, yielding one entry per CDR3 protein. This table holds over a million distinct CDR3 sequences, approximately 26% found once. Study-level points and caveats: While age rose, TCR beta diversity per million T cells dropped in a roughly linear way.

In addition, the sample was reused for a study of T cells of mothers and their children. Turning to that study: In cDNA synthesis, all of the extracted RNA was used at approximately 1.6 ug per 15 ul. Related mother-child pairs shared marginally more repertoire than unrelated pairs, though not significantly.

The material sequenced was blood. The sequence was obtained from a girl aged 2-10 years in good health. This chain links TRBV4-1 with TRBJ2-1; possible D gene TRBD2, 5 bases. CDR3 nucleotides: TGCGCCAGCAGCCATACGGGAACCTTCTACAATGAGCAGTTCTTC. It encodes CASSHTGTFYNEQFF.